The sample holds a few counts of the clone carrying this TCR beta chain. Its specificity is unknown. The data belong to a study of blood T cells in healthy people across ages. Broader study findings: For the donors, CMV status was unknown and possibly confounded expanded clonotype changes.

It was with a sample-barcoded 5' primer and a J-beta primer mix that a second PCR of roughly 7 to 12 cycles was run. TCRdb fed the 5' RACE reads into MiXCR, producing one record per CDR3 protein. The data show approximately 780,000 distinct CDR3 sequences, roughly 24% seen once. This sample was also put to use in a study of T cells of mothers and their children. As that study records: All donors were healthy and Caucasian; they were three mothers and their six children. Within related and unrelated pairs, thymic selection shapes TCR recombination output in a similar way.

The TCR sequence derives from a boy aged 5-17 years in good health. Sequenced sample: blood.

CDR3 sequence: CASSQDRMPGMDGELFF. For the CDR3, the DNA is TGTGCCAGCAGCCAAGATCGGATGCCGGGGATGGACGGGGAGCTGTTTTTT. The chain couples TRBV14 to TRBJ2-2, with D perhaps TRBD2 (5 bases). The CDR3 has 17 amino acids. CDR1 and CDR2 (germline): SGHDN, FVKESK. The ends were cut back, 0 bases at V and 7 bases at J, with 18 bases in the middle.